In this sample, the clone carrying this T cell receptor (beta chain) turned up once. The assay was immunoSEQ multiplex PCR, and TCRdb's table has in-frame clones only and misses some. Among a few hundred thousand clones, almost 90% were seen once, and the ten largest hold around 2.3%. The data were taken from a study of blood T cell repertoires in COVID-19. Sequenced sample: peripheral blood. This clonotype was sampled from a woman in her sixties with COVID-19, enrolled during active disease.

The CDR3, as DNA: TGTGCCACCGATGGGACACCGACTGTTAACTATGGCTACACCTTC. This codes for CATDGTPTVNYGYTF. The chain uses TRBV24-1 and TRBJ1-2; tentatively, D is TRBD1 (6 bases). This CDR3 has 15 amino acids. Germline V CDR1 and CDR2: KGHDR, SFDVKD. V gave up 9 bases and J gave up 1 base, with 17 bases separating them.